The clone carrying this T cell receptor beta chain has just a few counts. Its antigen is unidentified. This sample was taken from a study of early T cells in non-severe SARS-CoV-2 infection. Study information: Chains from this unsorted whole-blood bulk RNA could not be paired.

TCRdb re-derived calls from the 5' RACE reads in MiXCR, one entry per CDR3 protein. The table shows tens of thousands of distinct CDR3 sequences, with under 14% occurring only once. Notes on the study in general: VDJdb-based matching was biased toward anti-spike CD8 responses and missed private and CD4 specificities.

The material sequenced was whole blood. This sequence was found in an adult who was a healthcare worker with PCR-confirmed SARS-CoV-2 infection or an uninfected control (not recorded which).

CDR3 loop: CATSDPRGESGLDEKLFF. The CDR3 DNA sequence: TGTGCCACCAGTGATCCCAGGGGAGAAAGTGGATTAGACGAAAAACTGTTTTTT. The chain has TRBV24-1 and TRBJ1-4; D perhaps matches TRBD1 (6 bases). The germline V and J ends were trimmed by 3 bases and 8 bases, with 24 bases remaining between them. The CDR3 is made up of 18 amino acids. Germline V lookup: CDR1 KGHDR, CDR2 SFDVKD.